The 16 T cell receptor beta chains in this list originate from one sample, sequenced in a study of cytomegalovirus exposure and HLA in healthy donors. The table came from immunoSEQ multiplex PCR; TCRdb's copy has only in-frame clones and leaves some out. The sample yields about 360,000 clones, around 86% seen once. Sequenced sample: PBMCs. Receptors were obtained from a woman under 30 in good health and CMV-seronegative.

V usage is TRBV19 and J usage is TRBJ1-3; TRBD1 matches 7 bases. Germline CDR1 LNHDA, CDR2 SQIVND (reference sequence). Trimming cost V 1 base and J 0 bases; bases outside gene matches: 6. The length of the CDR3 is 17 residues. The CDR3 DNA reads as TGTGCCAGTAGTATAGTAACCGGGACAGTCTCTGGAAACACCATATATTTT. Protein: CASSIVTGTVSGNTIYF.

The chain couples TRBV5-6 to TRBJ2-7; 8 bases agree with TRBD1. The germline V gene encodes CDR1 SGHDT and CDR2 YYEEEE. This CDR3 has 15 amino acids. The V gene end was trimmed by 4 bases and the J gene end by 2 bases; junction bases not matched to a gene: 8. DNA for the CDR3: TGTGCCAGCAGCCCGACAGGGGCCCGGCCCTACGAGCAGTACTTC. As protein: CASSPTGARPYEQYF.

A single count supports this clone. The V gene is TRBV4-2, the J gene TRBJ2-1; 9 bases are shared with TRBD1. The CDR3 loop spans 14 amino acids. In germline, CDR1 is LGHNA, CDR2 YNFKEQ. V lost 4 bases to trimming and J lost 8 bases; unmatched junction nucleotides: 6. CDR3 bases: TGTGCCAGCAGCCCAGGACAGGGGAAGGATGAGCAGTTCTTC. Its translation is CASSPGQGKDEQFF.

J is TRBJ2-7 and V is TRBV15; 10 bases map to TRBD2. The CDR3 has 15 amino acids. Germline V CDR1 and CDR2: LNHNV, YYDKDF (reference sequence). V was clipped by 1 base and J by 2 bases; unmatched bases: 2. CDR3 DNA sequence: TGTGCCACCAGCAGAGTAGCGGGAGGACCCTACGAGCAGTACTTC. Protein: CATSRVAGGPYEQYF.

The chain employs TRBV2 and TRBJ2-1; TRBD2 matches at 10 bases. The CDR3 covers 18 residues. J was trimmed by 0 bases and V by 6 bases; bases with no gene match: 11. The germline V gene has CDR1 SNHLY and CDR2 FYNNEI. This CDR3 reads CASRGRTSGNSSYNEQFF. The CDR3 region has the DNA TGTGCCAGCAGAGGAAGAACTAGCGGGAATAGCTCCTACAATGAGCAGTTCTTC.

CDR3 bases: TGCGCCAGCAGCCCACGAGGGGGGGAGGAGACCCAGTACTTC. It encodes CASSPRGGEETQYF. The chain has TRBV5-1 and TRBJ2-5; possible D gene TRBD2, 7 bases. V gave up 4 bases and J gave up 5 bases, with 15 bases separating them. CDR3 length: 14 amino acids. Germline V gene lookup returns CDR1 SGHRS and CDR2 YFSETQ. Complete variable domain (other parts from reference TRBV5-1 and TRBJ2-5): KAGVTQTPRYLIKTRGQQVTLSCSPISGHRSVSWYQQTPGQGLQFLFEYFSETQRNKGNFPGRFSGRQFSNSRSEMNVSTLELGDSALYLCASSPRGGEETQYFGPGTRLLVL.

V gene TRBV6-1 combines with J gene TRBJ2-5; TRBD2 matches 12 bases. CDR3 size: 16 residues. Trimming at V came to 2 bases and at J to 5 bases, leaving 6 bases not matched to a gene. Germline lookup yields CDR1 MNHNS and CDR2 SASEGT. In DNA, the CDR3 is TGTGCCAGCAGTGAACTAGCGGGGGGGCCTTTGGAGACCCAGTACTTC. This encodes CASSELAGGPLETQYF.

The J gene is TRBJ1-5, the V gene TRBV30; D gene unclear. Trimming stripped 0 bases from V and 6 bases from J, with 12 bases between. This CDR3 spans 14 amino acids. Germline CDR1 reads GTSNPN; CDR2 reads SVGIG (reference sequence). In nucleotides, the CDR3 is TGTGCCTGGAGTGTGCCGGGTGGGAGTCAGCCCCAGCATTTT. This gives the protein CAWSVPGGSQPQHF.

The chain is built from TRBV4-2 and TRBJ2-3, with 8 bases aligning to TRBD2. Looked up from germline, CDR1 is LGHNA and CDR2 is YNFKEQ. The CDR3 runs 15 residues. V lost 0 bases to trimming and J lost 2 bases; unmatched junction nucleotides: 1. DNA of the CDR3: TGTGCCAGCAGCCAAGAACTAGCGGACACAGATACGCAGTATTTT. It yields the protein CASSQELADTDTQYF.

V usage is TRBV6-1 and J usage is TRBJ2-1; 11 positions agree with TRBD2. The V gene end was trimmed by 7 bases and the J gene end by 6 bases; junction bases not matched to a gene: 8. The germline V gene encodes CDR1 MNHNS and CDR2 SASEGT. The CDR3 consists of 15 residues. The CDR3 region is CASKMASGGSNEQFF. The CDR3 DNA follows: TGTGCCAGCAAGATGGCTAGCGGGGGGTCCAATGAGCAGTTCTTC.

The chain couples TRBV2 to TRBJ2-7; D remains ambiguous. Per the germline V gene, CDR1 is SNHLY and CDR2 is FYNNEI. The CDR3 contains 11 residues. V lost 1 base and J 9 bases, leaving 7 bases between the germline ends. The CDR3 spells CASSEGSVQYF. DNA for the CDR3: TGTGCCAGCAGTGAAGGGTCGGTGCAGTACTTC.

This clone appeared a single time. The chain is built from TRBV14 and TRBJ2-5; TRBD2 matches 8 bases. The CDR3 covers 16 residues. J was trimmed by 2 bases and V by 4 bases; bases with no gene match: 9. Germline-derived CDR1 and CDR2 are SGHDN and FVKESK. The CDR3 here is CASSRRGAPIQETQYF. As DNA, the CDR3 is TGTGCCAGCAGCCGGCGGGGGGCCCCAATTCAAGAGACCCAGTACTTC.

In its sample, this clone was seen a few times. A much larger clone is a single base away; this may be a read error. The chain employs TRBV6-4 and TRBJ2-1; TRBD2 agrees at 14 bases. The CDR3 contains 15 residues. Germline V gene lookup returns CDR1 MRHNA and CDR2 SNTAGT. V shed 3 bases and J 6 bases; nucleotides not matched to a gene: 1. CDR3 amino acids: CASSEGTSGSNEQFF. In nucleotides, the CDR3 is TGTGCCAGCAGTGAGGGGACTAGCGGGAGCAATGAGCAGTTCTTC.

This clone occurred a few times. This sequence joins TRBV5-6 and TRBJ2-7; 12 nucleotides align to TRBD2. Germline-derived CDR1 and CDR2 are SGHDT and YYEEEE. J gave up 4 bases and V 4 bases, and 3 bases lay outside the gene matches. The CDR3 runs 14 residues. CDR3: CASSRTSGVYEQYF. CDR3 bases: TGTGCCAGCAGCCGGACTAGCGGGGTTTACGAGCAGTACTTC.

The chain couples TRBV5-6 to TRBJ2-1; the D is unclear. Per germline, CDR1 SGHDT and CDR2 YYEEEE. This CDR3 contains 13 residues. Trimming removed 4 bases from V and 3 bases from J, with 8 bases in between. This CDR3 reads CASSPTNYNEQFF. DNA for the CDR3: TGTGCCAGCAGCCCGACAAACTACAATGAGCAGTTCTTC.

The V and J genes are TRBV5-1 and TRBJ2-7, with 7 bases aligning to TRBD1. Trimming took 4 bases from V and 0 from J; bases not matched to a gene: 10. This CDR3 contains 16 residues. CDR1 is SGHRS, CDR2 YFSETQ, per germline. The CDR3 DNA follows: TGCGCCAGCAGCGCCCCCAGGGGGACGTCCTCCTACGAGCAGTACTTC. Encoded protein: CASSAPRGTSSYEQYF.